This T cell receptor (beta chain) was found in a study of cytomegalovirus exposure and HLA in healthy donors (dated by TCRdb to 2016 to 2017). Background on the whole study: According to an earlier analysis of 587 of the donors, 150 million to 200 million T cells yielded 90 million to 130 million unique TCR beta sequences and 276 Gb of sequence data. An early release covering about 600 HLA-typed donors comprised about 300 gigabases of sequencing data and roughly 85 million unique TCR sequences. An earlier analysis of around 540 of the donors applied high-throughput TCR beta sequencing to assess whether each TCR beta V gene segment acted as functional or pseudogenic. Rather than drawing on any new phenotypic data, the later analysis identified candidate immune exposures from TCR beta sequences and the way those sequences occurred across donors. Because of strong linkage in the cohort, four to six DR-DQ haplotypes were treated as single units for association and clustering. Donor age, sex, ethnicity and CMV serostatus were collected together with the repertoire data. Every repertoire in the discovery cohort had been generated on one and the same sequencing platform. In a later analysis, previously published TCR beta repertoires from 666 donors were re-analyzed and high-resolution HLA genotyping was added so that TCR occurrence patterns could be studied. HLA typing included class I and class II loci at four-digit resolution. In a later genetic analysis, genome-wide SNP genotypes for about three fifths of the 666 donors were used, and that subset was treated as a discovery cohort. The study used immunosequencing to profile the T cell repertoires of hundreds of subjects and linked those repertoires to cytomegalovirus serostatus. Along with the roughly 670-subject first cohort, a separate validation cohort of 120 different subjects was used. On average, 235,054 unique TCR beta nucleotide sequences were sequenced per donor among 350 to 400 genotyped donors of the cohort, with roughly 19% of those sequences being non-productive. High-throughput TCR immunosequencing, statistical association of individual TCRs with disease status, and machine learning were combined to predict cytomegalovirus infection status. Typing coverage differed by locus: A, B, C, DRB1 and DQB1 were typed in about 620-640 donors, DQA1 in approximately 520, DPA1 in nearly 610, and DPB1 in 472. The study aimed to test whether signatures of past pathogen exposure could be identified by cataloging public T cell receptors. Among the approximately 420 genotyped donors, 81% belonged to the genetic ancestry cluster associated with self-reported Caucasian donors.

There are a few counts of this clone. Its antigen specificity is not known. Base qualities are not provided; no much larger clone lies one nucleotide away. V loses 0 bases at its end and J loses 6 bases; junction bases beyond the gene matches: 0. According to the germline V gene, CDR1 reads SGHDT and CDR2 reads YYEEEE. The CDR3 starts with the cysteine, ends with the phenylalanine, and has 13 residues. The entry retains the CDR3 DNA only, 39 bases that are in frame from base 1. Beyond this particular receptor, the publication reports: A later genetic analysis associated a missense DCLRE1C variant with V-gene and J-gene trimming of TCR beta chains, and an independent cohort replicated the association. Because HLA typing was missing for some donors at each locus, association tests included only the typed subset. The cohort was sequenced for TCR beta chains only, and without alpha or paired-chain data the features that could be detected were limited. Compared with equally common non-associated chains, HLA-associated TCR beta chains in a later analysis were more clonally expanded and had lower generation probabilities. Most TCR sequences were observed very rarely across donors, whereas some public TCRs were present in many individuals. The sequencing pipeline was judged likely to have produced a cluster of highly shared sequence variants as a technical artifact. The only immune exposure information available for the cohort was CMV serostatus. A later analysis reported that several top co-occurrence clusters appeared linked to parvovirus B19, influenza, CMV and Epstein-Barr virus. Specific HLA alleles were associated with more than 15,000 TCR beta sequences at a false discovery rate of 0.05 in a later analysis. According to a later genetic analysis, donors in an Asian-associated ancestry cluster had fewer N-insertions in productive TCRs than the roughly 660-donor mean. In the study, some 160 TCR beta chains were listed as associated with cytomegalovirus. In both the original and validation cohorts, the classifier was reported to diagnose cytomegalovirus status with high specificity and sensitivity. The earlier analysis of 587 of the donors excluded 15 to 20 rarely observed V segments, including chromosome 9 orphons, because counts were too low. A further reported finding was that TCR beta sequences accurately predicted the HLA-A and HLA-B alleles for most subjects in the first cohort. Some IMGT-functional V segments, including TRBV6-2 and TRBV6-3, could not be told apart with the 87-base-pair reads, so those segments were excluded. Correlated functional status among segregating V segments might be attributable to linkage disequilibrium, but an unknown experimental factor could not be ruled out. A few of the identified cytomegalovirus-associated TCR beta chains were confirmed in vitro to be specific for cytomegalovirus antigens. The authors suggested that the approach could potentially be generalized to other disease states and immunological phenotypes. In a later analysis, most CMV-associated TCR beta chains were found to appear HLA-restricted, with HLA associations seemingly driven largely by CMV exposure. When HLA alleles, especially DR and DQ, strongly co-occurred, attributing TCR associations to individual alleles was difficult. Sequencing depth was assumed to be roughly uniform across donors in the presence/absence analyses, though that assumption may not hold. In an earlier analysis of about 600 of the donors, most TCR beta V segments appeared in productive rearrangements about 87% or about 30% of the time, broadly matching IMGT annotations. In a later analysis, TCR association rates were found to vary across HLA loci, with the most associated TCRs seen for DRB1 alleles and the fewest for HLA-C alleles.

Preparation of the library involved the immunoSEQ multiplex PCR assay. For the multiplex PCR, a mixture combining 60 forward primers for TCR Vbeta segments and 13 reverse primers for TCR Jbeta segments was used. The CDR3 region of rearranged TCR beta genes was amplified from genomic DNA with a multiplex PCR assay. The Illumina HiSeq System was used to sequence the amplified TCR beta libraries as 87-base-pair reads. As for the authors' bioinformatics: A later analysis counted approximately 76 million unique TCR beta chains across the 500 to 850 repertoires, and 9.5 million to 11 million of these chains were shared by at least two donors. To remove PCR and sequencing errors, raw reads were error-corrected and collapsed into unique sequences using a nearest-neighbor algorithm that merged closely related sequences. CDR3 sequences were aligned to IMGT reference sequences to assign V, D and J gene segments. Each retained sequence needed at least a six-nucleotide match to both a V gene segment and a J gene segment. Rearrangements were called productive when the CDR3 lacked stop codons and stayed in frame with V and J; all others were non-productive. CDR3 was defined by IMGT convention, running from the second conserved V-encoded cysteine to the conserved J-encoded phenylalanine. Sequences without an unambiguous match to a single V gene segment were excluded from the earlier analysis of several hundred of the donors. An earlier analysis of fewer than 750 of the donors classified V segments as functional when productive rearrangements were above 56.7% and as segregating when the standard deviation between donors was above 5%. A statistical classification framework was developed to diagnose cytomegalovirus status using the catalog of TCR beta chain sequences. A later analysis assigned V and J genes by comparing TCR nucleotide sequences with IMGT/GENE-DB human TR gene sequences. The TCRdist pipeline was used in a later analysis to assign CDR3 sequences and most-parsimonious VDJ recombination scenarios. A later analysis defined each TCR beta chain by its CDR3 amino acid sequence plus V-gene family, and excluded reads lacking a unique V-gene family. To address suspected cross-contamination and a sequencing artifact, a later analysis removed a few hundred highly shared, low-generation-probability nucleotide sequences. In a later analysis, a clonal expansion index for each public chain was calculated from normalized within-repertoire ranks of inferred template counts. In a later analysis, generation probabilities were computed using a VDJ recombination model fitted to out-of-frame rearrangements, and the results were checked against IGoR. In a later analysis, hypergeometric tests were used to score TCR-TCR, TCR-HLA and TCR-CMV co-occurrence, with a repertoire-size bias correction applied to TCR pairs. To estimate false discovery rates, a later analysis permuted the HLA or CMV assignments 20 times. A later analysis grouped co-occurring TCRs with DBSCAN, adding TCRdist sequence similarity when clustering within HLA-allele-positive subsets. Co-occurrence clustering excluded repertoires with fewer than 30,000 or more than 120,000 public chains, plus five with anomalous nucleotide sharing. The clones in this table, taken by TCRdb from immuneACCESS, are in-frame only. Not every clone is retained; where verified, under half of the shortfall comes from an unresolved V gene, and the cause of the rest is unknown. V, J and clone size are taken as reported in that table, and D and trimming were inferred from the DNA itself. In this sample the table shows under 95,000 clones, around 8% of which occur a single time. About 2.5% of the sample comes from the top ten.

The cohort consisted of hundreds of healthy bone marrow donors. At the time of sampling, every cohort member was nominally healthy, though immune exposures that went unrecorded were likely present. The donor tested CMV seronegative and was one of the 352 seronegative cohort members. A peripheral blood sample was collected from each donor, and TCR beta sequencing was performed on peripheral blood mononuclear cells. Genomic DNA extraction from the blood cell samples was performed with the Qiagen DNeasy Blood Extraction Kit. This TCR was sampled from a man aged 45-65 years in good health and CMV-seronegative. Sequencing was done on a sample of PBMCs. The chain links TRBV5-6 with TRBJ2-1; 7 bases in the junction line up with TRBD2. CDR3 reads: CASSLVAGNEQFF. The DNA sequence is given as TGTGCCAGCAGCTTGGTAGCGGGCAATGAGCAGTTCTTC.